The 21 T cell receptor beta chains below all came from one sample that was sequenced in a study of blood T cell repertoires in COVID-19. Method: immunoSEQ multiplex PCR; TCRdb's copy keeps in-frame clones and lacks some. The table shows around 160,000 clones, with around nine tenths occurring only once. Sequencing used peripheral blood. These TCRs come from a man between 60 and 75 years old with active or convalescent COVID-19.

J is TRBJ1-5 and V is TRBV19, with 9 positions matching TRBD1. Germline CDR1 and CDR2: LNHDA and SQIVND (reference sequence). The CDR3 contains 14 residues. Trimming took 5 bases from V and 2 from J; bases not matched to a gene: 1. Here the CDR3 reads CASSRTGGNQPQHF. Written as DNA, the CDR3 is TGTGCCAGTAGTCGGACAGGGGGCAATCAGCCCCAGCATTTT.

The genes are TRBV4-1 and TRBJ1-6; possible D gene TRBD1, 6 bases. Germline lookup yields CDR1 MGHRA and CDR2 YSYEKL. CDR3 length equals 19 residues. The V and J ends lost 0 bases and 5 bases respectively, with 20 bases between them. The CDR3 region has the DNA TGCGCCAGCAGCCAAGATCCCCAGGGGACAACACAAAATAATTCACCCCTCCACTTT. It encodes CASSQDPQGTTQNNSPLHF.

The chain couples TRBV4-2 to TRBJ2-7, with TRBD2 matching over 14 bases. Looked up from germline, CDR1 is LGHNA and CDR2 is YNFKEQ. The CDR3 covers 18 residues. V lost 1 base and J lost 0; bases outside the gene matches: 5. The CDR3 spells CASSQGLAGGGSSYEQYF. Written as DNA, the CDR3 is TGTGCCAGCAGCCAAGGACTAGCGGGGGGGGGCAGCTCCTACGAGCAGTACTTC.

The gene calls are TRBV5-5 and TRBJ2-5, with 10 bases identical to TRBD2. Germline values: CDR1 SGHKS, CDR2 YYEKEE (reference sequence). CDR3 size: 16 residues. Losses at the gene ends were 1 base for V and 4 bases for J; bases not matched to a gene: 7. This CDR3 reads CASSLWGTSVGETQYF. Written as DNA, the CDR3 is TGTGCCAGCAGCTTGTGGGGGACTAGCGTAGGAGAGACCCAGTACTTC. Full variable domain (remainder filled in from reference TRBV5-5 and TRBJ2-5): DAGVTQSPTHLIKTRGQQVTLRCSPISGHKSVSWYQQVLGQGPQFIFQYYEKEERGRGNFPDRFSARQFPNYSSELNVNALLLGDSALYLCASSLWGTSVGETQYFGPGTRLLVL.

The chain uses TRBV6-5 and TRBJ2-7, with 7 bases matching TRBD1. Germline CDR1 reads MNHEY; CDR2 reads SVGAGI. The V segment lost 6 bases and the J segment 0 bases; nucleotides outside the gene matches: 8. The CDR3 consists of 15 residues. The CDR3 nucleotides are TGTGCCAGCAGCTTACTCCGGGACAGCTCCTACGAGCAGTACTTC. Translated: CASSLLRDSSYEQYF.

This chain links TRBV7-8 with TRBJ2-7; D gene uncertain. From germline, CDR1 is SGHVS and CDR2 FQNEAQ. This CDR3 contains 13 residues. V was pared by 0 bases and J by 0 bases, with 3 bases between. CDR3 protein: CASSLASSYEQYF. The CDR3 DNA reads TGTGCCAGCAGCTTAGCTAGCTCCTACGAGCAGTACTTC.

V usage is TRBV5-6 and J usage is TRBJ1-6; 9 bases fit TRBD1. The CDR3 sequence is 16 residues long. From germline, CDR1 is SGHDT and CDR2 YYEEEE. The J segment lost 5 bases and the V segment lost 4 bases, leaving 7 bases of the junction unmatched. The CDR3 DNA follows: TGTGCCAGCAGCCTACCACAGGGGGCGAATAATTCACCCCTCCACTTT. As protein: CASSLPQGANNSPLHF.

The chain couples TRBV11-2 to TRBJ1-5; TRBD1 matches 7 bases. The V segment lost 5 bases and the J segment 1 base; nucleotides outside the gene matches: 8. This CDR3 has 16 residues. Per the germline V gene, CDR1 is SGHAT and CDR2 is FQNNGV. This CDR3 reads CASSPNRGESNQPQHF. The CDR3 DNA reads TGTGCCAGCAGCCCAAACAGGGGTGAGAGCAATCAGCCCCAGCATTTT. Full variable domain (remainder filled in from reference TRBV11-2 and TRBJ1-5): EAGVAQSPRYKIIEKRQSVAFWCNPISGHATLYWYQQILGQGPKLLIQFQNNGVVDDSQLPKDRFSAERLKGVDSTLKIQPAKLEDSAVYLCASSPNRGESNQPQHFGDGTRLSIL.

V gene TRBV7-6 combines with J gene TRBJ2-7; D may be TRBD2 (5 bases). V lost 2 bases to trimming and J lost 6 bases, with 8 bases between them. The V gene's germline CDR1 is SGHVS and CDR2 FNYEAQ. The CDR3 has 12 residues. CDR3 in DNA: TGTGCCAGCAGCTTATCGGGAATCGAGCAGTACTTC. Its translation: CASSLSGIEQYF. The entire variable domain, with the rest obtained from reference TRBV7-6 and TRBJ2-7, is as follows: GAGVSQSPRYKVTKRGQDVALRCDPISGHVSLYWYRQALGQGPEFLTYFNYEAQQDKSGLPNDRFSAERPEGSISTLTIQRTEQRDSAMYRCASSLSGIEQYFGPGTRLTVT.

The chain combines TRBV5-4 with TRBJ2-1, with 7 bases that match TRBD2. J was trimmed by 0 bases and V by 7 bases; bases with no gene match: 10. Germline values: CDR1 SGHNT, CDR2 YYREEE (reference sequence). There are 16 residues in the CDR3. This chain's CDR3 is CASRRGSASSYNEQFF. The CDR3 DNA follows: TGTGCCAGCCGGCGGGGGTCCGCAAGCTCCTACAATGAGCAGTTCTTC.

The chain is built from TRBV20-1 and TRBJ1-2; D call uncertain. The germline V gene encodes CDR1 DFQATT and CDR2 SNEGSKA (reference sequence). The CDR3 is 13 residues long. Trimming took off 3 bases at V and 3 bases at J, with 11 bases between the two ends. The CDR3 coding sequence is TGCAGTGCTAGTGAGGGCAGCTACTATGGCTACACCTTC. Amino acid sequence: CSASEGSYYGYTF.

V gene TRBV27 combines with J gene TRBJ2-7, with 7 bases matching TRBD1. CDR1 is MNHEY and CDR2 is SMNVEV in the germline V gene (reference sequence). With 3 bases clipped from V and 5 bases from J, the junction kept 7 bases outside the gene matches. The CDR3 spans 14 residues. The CDR3 nucleotides read TGTGCCAGCAGTTTCCGAGACAGGGTCGACGAGCAGTACTTC. Encoded protein: CASSFRDRVDEQYF.

The CDR3 nucleotides are TGTGCCAGCAGCTCCCTCCCAGCGGGAGGGAGGACCGGGGAGCTGTTTTTT. Its translation: CASSSLPAGGRTGELFF. The chain combines TRBV7-6 with TRBJ2-2; TRBD2 matches at 10 bases. V was pared by 4 bases and J by 5 bases, with 10 bases of the junction left unmatched. The CDR3 covers 17 residues. Germline CDR1 reads SGHVS; CDR2 reads FNYEAQ. Looking up the rest from reference TRBV7-6 and TRBJ2-2 gives the full variable domain: GAGVSQSPRYKVTKRGQDVALRCDPISGHVSLYWYRQALGQGPEFLTYFNYEAQQDKSGLPNDRFSAERPEGSISTLTIQRTEQRDSAMYRCASSSLPAGGRTGELFFGEGSRLTVL.

This chain joins TRBV6-5 and TRBJ2-7; weak D call: TRBD2 (5 bases). Trimming removed 0 bases at V and 3 bases at J, with 9 bases between. CDR1 and CDR2 (germline): MNHEY, SVGAGI. This CDR3 is built from 14 residues. The CDR3 DNA follows: TGTGCCAGCAGTTACTCGGCAGGACTCTACGAGCAGTACTTC. Translation: CASSYSAGLYEQYF.

A few counts support this clone. The genes are TRBV6-5 and TRBJ1-5; D not certain. Germline CDR1 is MNHEY and CDR2 is SVGAGI. The V end lost 6 bases, the J end lost 1 base, and 13 bases lay between the germline ends. CDR3 length: 15 residues. The CDR3 reads CASRQYERSNQPQHF. CDR3 DNA: TGTGCCAGCAGACAATACGAGAGGAGCAATCAGCCCCAGCATTTT.

The chain joins TRBV10-2 to TRBJ2-1, with 11 nucleotides matching TRBD2. The CDR3 has 14 residues. J lost 5 bases, V lost 6 bases, and 3 bases had no gene match. Germline-derived CDR1 and CDR2 are WSHSY and SAAADI. CDR3 coding DNA: TGCGCCAGCAGGTTAGCGGGAGGGGACAATGAGCAGTTCTTC. Protein product: CASRLAGGDNEQFF.

This chain joins TRBV27 and TRBJ2-1; TRBD2 is a possible D gene (5 bases). The CDR3 loop spans 15 amino acids. The germline gives CDR1 MNHEY, CDR2 SMNVEV (reference sequence). The V gene lost 5 bases and the J gene lost 3 bases, with 14 bases spanning the gap. The CDR3 spells CASSLGGPLYNEQFF. The CDR3 DNA is TGTGCCAGCAGTCTCGGCGGGCCCCTCTACAATGAGCAGTTCTTC.

V and J are TRBV28 and TRBJ1-3; TRBD1 might be the D (5 bases). Trimming pared 7 bases from V and 3 bases from J, leaving 10 bases between. CDR3 size: 13 residues. Germline V gene lookup returns CDR1 MDHEN and CDR2 SYDVKM. CDR3 coding DNA: TGTGCCAGCATTCAGGGTGGTGGAAACACCATATATTTT. This gives the protein CASIQGGGNTIYF.

This chain links TRBV5-1 with TRBJ2-1; 12 nucleotides match TRBD2. Trimming removed 4 bases from V and 3 bases from J; junction bases left unmatched: 8. In germline, CDR1 is SGHRS, CDR2 YFSETQ. The length of the CDR3 is 17 residues. The CDR3 here is CASSVRLAGAIYNEQFF. DNA of the CDR3: TGCGCCAGCAGCGTAAGACTAGCGGGAGCGATCTACAATGAGCAGTTCTTC.

J is TRBJ1-2 and V is TRBV12-3 or TRBV12-4; TRBD1 agrees at 10 bases. V lost 5 bases, J lost 8 bases, and 5 bases stayed unmatched. This CDR3 region has 13 residues. This CDR3 reads CASSPGTGDGYTF. CDR3 nucleotide sequence: TGTGCCAGCAGTCCCGGGACAGGGGACGGCTACACCTTC.

The chain employs TRBV27 and TRBJ1-2; 9 bases fit TRBD1. Unmatched junction bases numbered 7, after V lost 7 bases and J lost 1 base. The CDR3 has 15 residues. Germline V gene data show CDR1 as MNHEY and CDR2 as SMNVEV (reference sequence). CDR3 in amino acids: CASKAQGADNYGYTF. The DNA for the CDR3 is TGTGCCAGCAAGGCACAGGGGGCGGATAACTATGGCTACACCTTC.